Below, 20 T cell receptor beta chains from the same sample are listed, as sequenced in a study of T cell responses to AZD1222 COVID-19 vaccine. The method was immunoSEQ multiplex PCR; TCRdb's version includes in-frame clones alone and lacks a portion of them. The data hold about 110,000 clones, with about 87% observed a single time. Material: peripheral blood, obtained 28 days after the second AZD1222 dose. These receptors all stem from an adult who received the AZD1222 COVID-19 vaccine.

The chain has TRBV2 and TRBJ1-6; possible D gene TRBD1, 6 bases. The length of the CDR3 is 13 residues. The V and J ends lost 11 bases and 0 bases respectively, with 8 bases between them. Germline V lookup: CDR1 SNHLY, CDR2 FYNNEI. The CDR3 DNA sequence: TGTGCCGGACAGAGCTCCTATAATTCACCCCTCCACTTT. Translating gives CAGQSSYNSPLHF.

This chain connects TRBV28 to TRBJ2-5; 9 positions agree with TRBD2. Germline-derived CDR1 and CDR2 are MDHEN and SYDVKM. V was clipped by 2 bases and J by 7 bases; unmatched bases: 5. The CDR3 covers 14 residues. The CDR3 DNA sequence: TGTGCCAGCAGTTTACGCGGGGGGGTTATGACCCAGTACTTC. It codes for CASSLRGGVMTQYF.

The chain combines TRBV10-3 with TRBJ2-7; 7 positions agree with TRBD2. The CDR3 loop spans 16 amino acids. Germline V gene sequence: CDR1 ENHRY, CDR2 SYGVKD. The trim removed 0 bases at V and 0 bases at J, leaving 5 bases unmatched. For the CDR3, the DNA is TGTGCCATCAGTGAGTCGAACACGGGGGGCTCCTACGAGCAGTACTTC. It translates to CAISESNTGGSYEQYF.

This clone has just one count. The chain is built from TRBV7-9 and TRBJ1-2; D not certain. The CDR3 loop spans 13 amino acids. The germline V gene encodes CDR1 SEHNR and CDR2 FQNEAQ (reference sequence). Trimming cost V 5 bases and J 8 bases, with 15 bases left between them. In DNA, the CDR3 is TGTGCCAGCAGCCCCGTCGCAGCTGGGGGCTACACCTTC. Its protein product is CASSPVAAGGYTF.

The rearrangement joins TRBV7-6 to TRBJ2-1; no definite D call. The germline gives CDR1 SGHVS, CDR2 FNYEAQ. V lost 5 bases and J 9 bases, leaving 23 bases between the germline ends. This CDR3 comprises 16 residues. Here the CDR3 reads CASSMTESRTHSEQFF. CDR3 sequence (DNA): TGTGCCAGCAGCATGACCGAATCCAGAACGCACAGTGAGCAGTTCTTC.

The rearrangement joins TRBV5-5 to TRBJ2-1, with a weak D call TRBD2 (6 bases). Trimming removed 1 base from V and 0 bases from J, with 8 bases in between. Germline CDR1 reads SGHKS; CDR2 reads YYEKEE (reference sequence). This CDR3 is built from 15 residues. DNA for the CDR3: TGTGCCAGCAGCTTGTACGGGAGCTCCTACAATGAGCAGTTCTTC. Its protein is CASSLYGSSYNEQFF.

CDR3 DNA: TGTGCCATCAGTGAAGGGGGGCTGGCCAATGAGCAGTTCTTC. Translation: CAISEGGLANEQFF. The chain links TRBV10-3 to TRBJ2-1; possibly TRBD1 or TRBD2 for D (6 bases each). Germline CDR1 ENHRY, CDR2 SYGVKD. V lost 3 bases, J lost 6 bases, and 12 bases lay in between. This CDR3 contains 14 residues.

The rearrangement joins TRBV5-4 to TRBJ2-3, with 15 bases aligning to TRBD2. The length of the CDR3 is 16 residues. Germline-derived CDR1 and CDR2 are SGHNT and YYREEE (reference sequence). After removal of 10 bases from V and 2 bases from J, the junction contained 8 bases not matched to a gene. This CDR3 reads CAGGLAGGGATDTQYF. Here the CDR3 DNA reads TGTGCCGGTGGACTAGCGGGAGGGGGGGCCACAGATACGCAGTATTTT.

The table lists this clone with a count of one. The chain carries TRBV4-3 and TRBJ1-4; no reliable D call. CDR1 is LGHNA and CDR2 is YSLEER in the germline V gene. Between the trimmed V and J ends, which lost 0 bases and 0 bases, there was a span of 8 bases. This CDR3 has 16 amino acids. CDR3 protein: CASSQDKVATNEKLFF. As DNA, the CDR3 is TGCGCCAGCAGCCAAGACAAAGTTGCAACTAATGAAAAACTGTTTTTT.

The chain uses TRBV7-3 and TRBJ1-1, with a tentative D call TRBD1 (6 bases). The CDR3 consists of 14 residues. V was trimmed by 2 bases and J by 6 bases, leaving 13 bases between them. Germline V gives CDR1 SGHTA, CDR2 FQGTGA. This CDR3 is CASSLGDRTAEAFF. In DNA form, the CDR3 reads TGTGCCAGCAGCTTAGGCGACAGGACCGCTGAAGCTTTCTTT.

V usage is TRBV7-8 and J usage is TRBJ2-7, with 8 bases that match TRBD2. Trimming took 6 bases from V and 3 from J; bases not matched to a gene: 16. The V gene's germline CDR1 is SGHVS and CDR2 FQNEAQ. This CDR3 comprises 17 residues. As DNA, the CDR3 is TGTGCCAGCAGGCGGACTAGCAGGATACCGGATGTCTACGAGCAGTACTTC. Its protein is CASRRTSRIPDVYEQYF.

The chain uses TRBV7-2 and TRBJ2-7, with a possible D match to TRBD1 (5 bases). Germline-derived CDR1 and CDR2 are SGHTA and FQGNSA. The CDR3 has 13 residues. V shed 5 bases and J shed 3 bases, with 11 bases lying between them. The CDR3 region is CASSLGVGYEQYF. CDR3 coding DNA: TGTGCCAGCAGCCTAGGGGTGGGCTACGAGCAGTACTTC.

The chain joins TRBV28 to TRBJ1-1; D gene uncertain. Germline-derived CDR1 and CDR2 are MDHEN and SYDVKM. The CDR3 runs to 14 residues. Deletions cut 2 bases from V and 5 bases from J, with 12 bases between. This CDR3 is CASSLEGGYTEAFF. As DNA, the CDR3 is TGTGCCAGCAGTTTAGAGGGTGGGTATACTGAAGCTTTCTTT.

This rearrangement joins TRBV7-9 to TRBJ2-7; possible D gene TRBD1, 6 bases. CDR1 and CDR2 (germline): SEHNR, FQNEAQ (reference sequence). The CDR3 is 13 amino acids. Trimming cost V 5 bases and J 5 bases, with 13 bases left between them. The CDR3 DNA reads TGTGCCAGCAGCCGCACTACAGGGAACGAGCAGTACTTC. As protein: CASSRTTGNEQYF.

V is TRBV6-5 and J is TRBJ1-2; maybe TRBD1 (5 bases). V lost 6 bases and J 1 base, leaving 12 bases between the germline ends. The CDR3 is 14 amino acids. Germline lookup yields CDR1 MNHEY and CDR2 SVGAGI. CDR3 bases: TGTGCCAGCAGACCCACAGGTTATAACTATGGCTACACCTTC. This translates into CASRPTGYNYGYTF.

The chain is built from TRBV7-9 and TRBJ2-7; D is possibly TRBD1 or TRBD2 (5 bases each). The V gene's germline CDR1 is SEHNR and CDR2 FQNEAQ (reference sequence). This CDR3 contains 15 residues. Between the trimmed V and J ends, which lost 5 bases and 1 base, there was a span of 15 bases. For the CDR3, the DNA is TGTGCCAGCAGCCCGGGGCCAGGGCTGTCCTACGAGCAGTACTTC. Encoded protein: CASSPGPGLSYEQYF.

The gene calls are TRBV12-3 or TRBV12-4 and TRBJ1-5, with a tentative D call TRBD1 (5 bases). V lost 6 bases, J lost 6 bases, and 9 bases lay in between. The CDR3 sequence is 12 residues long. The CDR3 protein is CASSSGGQPQHF. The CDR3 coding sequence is TGTGCCAGCAGCAGCGGGGGTCAGCCCCAGCATTTT.

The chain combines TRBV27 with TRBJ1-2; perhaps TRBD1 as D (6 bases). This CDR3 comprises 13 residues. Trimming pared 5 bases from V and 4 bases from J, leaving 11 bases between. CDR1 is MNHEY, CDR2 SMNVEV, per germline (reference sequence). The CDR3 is CASSPTQGYGYTF. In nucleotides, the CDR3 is TGTGCCAGCAGTCCCACACAGGGCTATGGCTACACCTTC.

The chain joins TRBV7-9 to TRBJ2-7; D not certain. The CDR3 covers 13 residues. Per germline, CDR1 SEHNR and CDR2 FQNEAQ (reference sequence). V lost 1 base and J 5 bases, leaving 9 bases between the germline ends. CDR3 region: CASSLVPRNEQYF. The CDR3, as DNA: TGTGCCAGCAGCTTAGTCCCCAGGAACGAGCAGTACTTC.

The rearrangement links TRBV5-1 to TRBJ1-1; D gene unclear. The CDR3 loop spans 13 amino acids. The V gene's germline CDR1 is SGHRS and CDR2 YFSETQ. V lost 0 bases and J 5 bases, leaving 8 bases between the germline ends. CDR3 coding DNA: TGCGCCAGCAGCTTGGAAAGGAGAACTGAAGCTTTCTTT. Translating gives CASSLERRTEAFF.